Listed below are T cell receptor beta chains from one sample, sequenced in a study of HIV-infected patients and healthy controls. One entry per CDR3 protein, called by TCRdb with MiXCR from the 5' RACE reads. The sample holds about 6,000 distinct CDR3 sequences, around 9.6% seen once. Here the sequenced sample was blood, taken before antiretroviral therapy. The receptors were gathered from an adult with HIV infection. Each CDR3 is given with its conserved first and last residue. D genes are given only for firm matches. The size entry is marked missing in some rows and otherwise reads once, few, many or a size class.

>TRBV6-5|TRBJ1-6|few|NA
TGTGCCAGCAAGGTTTATAATTCACCCCTCCACTTT
CASKVYNSPLHF
>TRBV5-6|TRBJ1-2|hyperexpanded|NA
TGTGCCAGCAGCGTAGGAGGGATTGACGCTAACTATGGCTACACCTTC
CASSVGGIDANYGYTF
>TRBV10-1|TRBJ2-7|many|NA
TGCGCCAGCAGTGAGTCCACTCTGCAAGCCTCCTACGAGCAGTACTTC
CASSESTLQASYEQYF
>TRBV19|TRBJ2-1|many|TRBD2
TGTGCCAGTAGTCCCCCGTTCCTCGGGGGGGCCGGGTTCCATGAGCAGTTCTTC
CASSPPFLGGAGFHEQFF
>TRBV5-6|TRBJ2-7|NA|TRBD1
TGTGCCAGCAGCCCTTCCTGGACAGGGACCTACGAGCAGTACTTC
CASSPSWTGTYEQYF
>TRBV7-9|TRBJ1-4|medium-sized|NA
TGTGCCAGCAGCTTAGCGCTAAAGAGGCTTTATGAGGAAAAACTGTTTTTT
CASSLALKRLYEEKLFF
>TRBV7-6|TRBJ1-4|many|NA
TGTGCCAGCAGCTTATCCGGAGGTGGTCAGGTTAATGGAAAACTGTTTTTT
CASSLSGGGQVNGKLFF
>TRBV25-1|TRBJ2-2|medium-sized|TRBD1
TGTGCCAGCAGTGAATATAACGGCAGGGGGTTAGGCGCCGGGGAGCTGTTTTTT
CASSEYNGRGLGAGELFF
>TRBV27|TRBJ2-7|many|TRBD1
TGTGCCAGCAGTTTGGCCGGGACAGGGGCATACGAGCAGTACTTC
CASSLAGTGAYEQYF
>TRBV5-1|TRBJ2-7|NA|TRBD1
TGCGCCAGCAGCCGGGACAGCTTCTACGAGCAGTACTTC
CASSRDSFYEQYF
>TRBV6-5|TRBJ1-2|NA|NA
TGTGCCAGCAGTGGCGCGTGGGGGGAAGGCTACACCTTC
CASSGAWGEGYTF
>TRBV3-1|TRBJ2-5|NA|NA
TGTGCCAGCAGCCAAGATGGAGACAACCAAGAGACCCAGTACTTC
CASSQDGDNQETQYF
>TRBV7-6|TRBJ2-5|medium-sized|NA
TGTGCCAGCACCCCACGAGGGACCCCCTCAAGGGGGGAGACCCAGTACTTC
CASTPRGTPSRGETQYF
>TRBV20-1|TRBJ2-3|NA|NA
TGCAGTGCTAGGTTAAACAGGGGAGCGGGGGCCCAGGGAACAGATACGCAGTATTTT
CSARLNRGAGAQGTDTQYF
>TRBV20-1|TRBJ1-4|medium-sized|NA
TGCAGTGCTAGATCTCCCTTGTTAGGGTTGGGTGAAAAACTGTTTTTT
CSARSPLLGLGEKLFF
>TRBV29-1|TRBJ1-5|NA|NA
TGCAGCGTTAGTTTGGGGGGCGCAAATCAGCCCCAGCATTTT
CSVSLGGANQPQHF
>TRBV9|TRBJ1-4|many|NA
TGTGCCAGCGGGGACCGTGCACAACTGTTTTTT
CASGDRAQLFF
>TRBV9|TRBJ1-3|NA|NA
TGTGCCAGCAGCGTAGCGGGACAAGGGATTGGCGGAAACACCATATATTTT
CASSVAGQGIGGNTIYF
>TRBV27|TRBJ1-1|many|NA
TGTGCCAGCAGTTTAGGTATGAACACTGAAGCTTTCTTT
CASSLGMNTEAFF
>TRBV5-6|TRBJ1-1|medium-sized|NA
TGTGCCAGCAGCGACGACTGGACTGAAGCTTTCTTT
CASSDDWTEAFF
>TRBV5-5|TRBJ2-5|medium-sized|TRBD2
TGTGCCAGCAGCCTCGGACTAGCGGGGGCCCTATACCAAGAGACCCAGTACTTC
CASSLGLAGALYQETQYF
>TRBV4-2|TRBJ1-4|few|TRBD1
TGTGCCAGCAGCCGTTTCCGGGACAGCGAAAAACTGTTTTTT
CASSRFRDSEKLFF
>TRBV7-2|TRBJ2-5|NA|NA
TGTGCCAGCAGCTCGGACCCGAGGGGGGCCCAAGAGACCCAGTACTTC
CASSSDPRGAQETQYF
>TRBV5-1|TRBJ2-5|medium-sized|NA
TGCGCCAGCAGCTTGGAAGAGACCCAGTACTTC
CASSLEETQYF
>TRBV7-2|TRBJ1-1|medium-sized|NA
TGTGCCAGCAGCTTAGGGCCCACAGGTTTTGAAGCTTTCTTT
CASSLGPTGFEAFF
>TRBV3-1|TRBJ1-4|NA|NA
TGTGCCAGCAGCCAAACACGAACTAATGAAAAACTGTTTTTT
CASSQTRTNEKLFF
>TRBV7-2|TRBJ1-2|medium-sized|TRBD1
TGTGCCAGCAGCCGGGACAGTTCTCCCTATGGCTACACCTTC
CASSRDSSPYGYTF
>TRBV3-1|TRBJ2-5|NA|NA
TGTGCCAGCCCTACTACTAGCTGGGGGGCGGAGACCCAGTACTTC
CASPTTSWGAETQYF
>TRBV6-6|TRBJ1-2|NA|TRBD1
TGTGCCAGCAGTTCCGGACAGGGGTCTGGGTTTTTCTCCTCCCCTTATGGCTACACCTTC
CASSSGQGSGFFSSPYGYTF
>TRBV20-1|TRBJ1-1|NA|TRBD1
TGCAGTGCTAGTAACCCAAGTCCCAGGGGGATGAGGTCTGAAGCTTTCTTT
CSASNPSPRGMRSEAFF
>TRBV11-2|TRBJ2-5|NA|TRBD2
TGTGCCAGCAGCATCGGGACTAGCGGAGAGACCCAGTACTTC
CASSIGTSGETQYF
>TRBV3-1|TRBJ1-1|medium-sized|NA
TGTGCCAGCACCTCCTCCCGGACGGCTTACACTGAAGCTTTCTTT
CASTSSRTAYTEAFF
>TRBV23-1|TRBJ2-7|NA|NA
TGCGCCAGCAGTCAATCGAACGGAGGCGAGCAGTACTTC
CASSQSNGGEQYF
>TRBV29-1|TRBJ1-2|medium-sized|NA
TGCAGCGGATATCATCGGGCCGACCGCTATGGCTACACCTTC
CSGYHRADRYGYTF
>TRBV6-6|TRBJ1-2|medium-sized|TRBD1
TGTGCCAGCCGGGGGCCGACACCCGGGAGGGACAGGGCCTATGGCTACACCTTC
CASRGPTPGRDRAYGYTF
>TRBV5-4|TRBJ2-1|many|TRBD2
TGTGCCAGCAGCGCCCAGCGGGGGGCGTACAATGAGCAGTTCTTC
CASSAQRGAYNEQFF
>TRBV4-1|TRBJ2-7|medium-sized|TRBD1
TGCGCCAGCAGCCAACAACAGGGGTACGGCTACGAGCAGTACTTC
CASSQQQGYGYEQYF
>TRBV20-1|TRBJ2-5|many|NA
TGCAGTGCTAGAGATGGCAGACTGAAAGAGACCCAGTACTTC
CSARDGRLKETQYF
>TRBV3-1|TRBJ2-5|many|NA
TGTGCCAGCAGCCAAGATACGGGGAACCAAGAGACCCAGTACTTC
CASSQDTGNQETQYF
>TRBV7-6|TRBJ1-5|many|NA
TGTGCCAGCAGCTTAGAAATAGGGAAGAATCAGCCCCAGCATTTT
CASSLEIGKNQPQHF
>TRBV4-1|TRBJ2-5|many|NA
TGCGCCAGCAGCCTAACAGTAAAAGAGACCCAGTACTTC
CASSLTVKETQYF
>TRBV6-1|TRBJ1-6|medium-sized|NA
TGTGCCAGCAGTGAAGGGAGCTCCTATAATTCACCCCTCCACTTT
CASSEGSSYNSPLHF
>TRBV19|TRBJ1-5|medium-sized|TRBD1
TGTGCCAGTACCAACAGGGGGTATAGCAATCAGCCCCAGCATTTT
CASTNRGYSNQPQHF
>TRBV6-5|TRBJ1-1|medium-sized|NA
TGTGCCAGCAGCCCTCAGCGGAGCACTGAAGCTTTCTTT
CASSPQRSTEAFF
>TRBV11-2|TRBJ1-1|few|NA
TGTGCCAGCAGCTTAGTCCCAGGGCACACTGAAGCTTTCTTT
CASSLVPGHTEAFF
>TRBV11-2|TRBJ2-7|few|NA
TGTGCCAGCAGCTTAGCACCCAGCAGGTACGAGCAGTACTTC
CASSLAPSRYEQYF
>TRBV29-1|TRBJ2-1|medium-sized|NA
TGCAGCGTTGAAAACGGACGGGACAATGAGCAGTTCTTC
CSVENGRDNEQFF